A single sample is the source of the 14 T cell receptor beta chains below, sequenced in a study of graft-versus-host responses after intestinal transplantation. Sequenced by immunoSEQ multiplex PCR; TCRdb stores in-frame clones only, minus some. Altogether about 120,000 clones are present, approximately 90% being singletons, with the ten largest covering approximately 0.18%. No antigens are known for them. The sample here was unstimulated CD4+ T cells sorted from spleen or lymph node cells, taken before intestinal transplant. The receptors originated from a human donor who received an intestinal transplant.

The rearrangement joins TRBV28 to TRBJ1-4, with TRBD1 as a possible D gene (6 bases). This CDR3 has 9 amino acids. Germline lookup yields CDR1 MDHEN and CDR2 SYDVKM. With 8 bases removed from V and 16 bases from J, the gap between germline ends came to 11 bases. The CDR3 here is CASPTGRFF. In DNA form, the CDR3 reads TGTGCCAGCCCTACAGGGCGGTTTTTT. Using reference TRBV28 and TRBJ1-4 for the parts outside the CDR3, the full variable domain is DVKVTQSSRYLVKRTGEKVFLECVQDMDHENMFWYRQDPGLGLRLIYFSYDVKMKEKGDIPEGYSVSREKKERFSLILESASTNQTSMYLCASPTGRFFGSGTQLSVL.

The V call is TRBV29-1, the J call TRBJ1-2, with a tentative D call TRBD1 (5 bases). Trimming shortened V by 6 bases and J by 4 bases, and 12 bases separated the two germline ends. Looked up from germline, CDR1 is SQVTM and CDR2 is ANQGSEA. CDR3 length equals 12 residues. CDR3 DNA sequence: TGCAGCGTCCCCCAGGGAACCTATGGCTACACCTTC. It translates to CSVPQGTYGYTF.

This clone appeared a few times. The chain joins TRBV30 to TRBJ2-7, with 8 bases lining up with TRBD2. Germline CDR1 is GTSNPN and CDR2 is SVGIG (reference sequence). Trimming removed 8 bases from V and 3 bases from J; junction bases left unmatched: 3. This CDR3 has 11 residues. In nucleotides, the CDR3 is TGTGCCGGGGGACTAGTCTACGAGCAGTACTTC. This sequence encodes CAGGLVYEQYF.

CDR3 sequence: CASSVRDSHTQYF. The CDR3, as DNA: TGCGCCAGCAGCGTTAGGGACAGCCATACGCAGTATTTT. This chain joins TRBV5-1 and TRBJ2-3, with TRBD1 identical over 7 bases. This CDR3 is 13 amino acids long. CDR1 is SGHRS, CDR2 YFSETQ, per germline. V was pared by 4 bases and J by 7 bases, with 6 bases of the junction left unmatched.

The V and J genes are TRBV10-2 and TRBJ1-3; 8 nucleotides align to TRBD1. Germline assignment: CDR1 WSHSY and CDR2 SAAADI. CDR3 length: 14 residues. V shed 3 bases and J 4 bases; nucleotides not matched to a gene: 2. This chain's CDR3 is CASSDRGLGNTIYF. The CDR3 bases are TGCGCCAGCAGTGACAGGGGGCTGGGAAACACCATATATTTT.

This clone showed up just a few times. The chain joins TRBV5-6 to TRBJ2-7, with TRBD1 as a possible D gene (6 bases). Trimming removed 3 bases at V and 4 bases at J, with 14 bases between. Germline CDR1 reads SGHDT; CDR2 reads YYEEEE. This CDR3 has 14 amino acids. CDR3 sequence reads: CASSSQGIPYEQYF. In DNA, the CDR3 is TGTGCCAGCAGCTCCCAGGGGATTCCTTACGAGCAGTACTTC.

The V and J genes are TRBV6-6 and TRBJ2-3; the D gene is possibly TRBD2 (5 bases). V was pared by 0 bases and J by 6 bases, with 7 bases between. Germline CDR1 and CDR2: MNHNY and SVGAGI (reference sequence). The CDR3 contains 13 residues. CDR3 sequence (DNA): TGTGCCAGCAGTTACTCGCGGGCGGATACGCAGTATTTT. Translation: CASSYSRADTQYF.

The V gene is TRBV5-1, the J gene TRBJ2-3; 12 nucleotides agree with TRBD2. The CDR3 extends over 15 amino acids. Losses at the gene ends were 4 bases for V and 5 bases for J; bases not matched to a gene: 5. Germline CDR1 is SGHRS and CDR2 is YFSETQ. CDR3 sequence reads: CASSRLAGVVDTQYF. The DNA for the CDR3 is TGCGCCAGCAGCCGACTAGCGGGAGTTGTAGATACGCAGTATTTT. The whole variable domain, filled in from reference TRBV5-1 and TRBJ2-3, reads KAGVTQTPRYLIKTRGQQVTLSCSPISGHRSVSWYQQTPGQGLQFLFEYFSETQRNKGNFPGRFSGRQFSNSRSEMNVSTLELGDSALYLCASSRLAGVVDTQYFGPGTRLTVL.

This chain connects TRBV11-3 to TRBJ2-2, with 8 bases that match TRBD1. Looked up from germline, CDR1 is SGHNT and CDR2 is YENEEA. The CDR3 is made up of 15 amino acids. With V trimmed by 4 bases and J by 1 base, 2 bases remained unmatched. The CDR3 protein is CASSSGTGNTGELFF. CDR3 DNA: TGTGCCAGCAGCTCCGGGACAGGGAACACCGGGGAGCTGTTTTTT.

In regard to this clone: Other DNA variants within this sample encode the same CDR3. The chain has TRBV5-5 and TRBJ2-1; 11 bases map to TRBD2. The CDR3 is 15 residues long. In germline, CDR1 is SGHKS, CDR2 YYEKEE (reference sequence). V dropped 2 bases and J dropped 2; count of bases not matched to a gene: 0. CDR3 nucleotides: TGTGCCAGCAGCTTACTAGCGGGAGCCTACAATGAGCAGTTCTTC. This sequence encodes CASSLLAGAYNEQFF.

The chain combines TRBV5-1 with TRBJ2-1; no firm D call. The germline V gene encodes CDR1 SGHRS and CDR2 YFSETQ. There are 12 residues in the CDR3. Trimming removed 0 bases from V and 9 bases from J, with 7 bases in between. CDR3 region: CASSLVGGEQFF. The CDR3 DNA sequence: TGCGCCAGCAGCTTGGTCGGCGGTGAGCAGTTCTTC. The whole variable domain, remainder taken from reference TRBV5-1 and TRBJ2-1, is KAGVTQTPRYLIKTRGQQVTLSCSPISGHRSVSWYQQTPGQGLQFLFEYFSETQRNKGNFPGRFSGRQFSNSRSEMNVSTLELGDSALYLCASSLVGGEQFFGPGTRLTVL.

The genes are TRBV29-1 and TRBJ1-5; D is unclear. The CDR3 covers 12 residues. Trimming cost V 4 bases and J 9 bases, with 13 bases left between them. CDR1 is SQVTM and CDR2 is ANQGSEA in the germline V gene. The CDR3 reads CSVGDASGPQHF. DNA of the CDR3: TGCAGCGTTGGTGACGCGTCGGGGCCCCAGCATTTT.

The rearrangement joins TRBV7-2 to TRBJ2-2; 10 bases agree with TRBD2. Germline V gene sequence: CDR1 SGHTA, CDR2 FQGNSA. The CDR3 length is 17 residues. The V and J ends lost 0 bases and 5 bases, in that order; junction bases with no gene match: 6. CDR3 in amino acids: CASSLAHGSGRTGELFF. CDR3 nucleotide sequence: TGTGCCAGCAGCTTAGCGCATGGTAGCGGGAGGACCGGGGAGCTGTTTTTT.

The V call is TRBV19, the J call TRBJ1-1; 7 bases are a match to TRBD1. The CDR3 is 16 amino acids. Germline V gene lookup returns CDR1 LNHDA and CDR2 SQIVND (reference sequence). With 5 bases clipped from V and 5 bases from J, the junction kept 14 bases outside the gene matches. The CDR3, as DNA: TGTGCCAGTAGTCCACTAACAGGGGAGAGATGGACTGAAGCTTTCTTT. Translated, it gives CASSPLTGERWTEAFF.